The sequence of this T cell receptor beta chain was determined in a study of identical twins. V was trimmed by 7 bases and J by 3 bases, leaving 13 bases between them. CDR3 length: 12 residues. Germline V CDR1 and CDR2: SQVTM, ANQGSEA. This clonotype showed up just a few times. Addition of a universal primer site occurred through template switching, and cDNA carried unique molecular identifiers. TCRdb used MiXCR to reprocess the 5' RACE reads, holding one entry per CDR3 protein. This table holds under 300,000 distinct CDR3 sequences, 11% to 15% found once. The chain joins TRBV29-1 to TRBJ2-7, with a tentative D call TRBD1 (6 bases). Material for sequencing was memory (CD45RO+) T cells sorted from blood. This receptor was taken from a woman aged 18-29 years in good health. The CDR3 DNA is TGCAGCGGTGTCGGGACAAACTACGAGCAGTACTTC. Protein product: CSGVGTNYEQYF.